This T cell receptor beta chain was observed in a study of brain T cells in children with intractable seizures. A word on this clone: The target antigen is unknown. A junction boundary mismatches the germline segment, possibly from a read error.

Only cases whose brain tissue showed the highest T cell transcript signatures were sequenced. At least one anti-epileptic drug was given before surgery. The protocol was immunoSEQ multiplex PCR, while the TCRdb copy is restricted to in-frame clones and leaves out a portion. There are about 64,000 clones in the sample; roughly 95% occur only once, and approximately 0.38% lies in the top ten. Findings of the study overall: Pre- and post-surgery blood differed in depth, so pre-surgery absences may be undersampling. Viral specificity was inferred only from CDR3 similarity; HCMV serostatus was unknown.

Sequencing used peripheral blood, obtained at surgery. This TCR derives from a boy less than two years old with focal cortical dysplasia and intractable seizures.

This CDR3 is CASSLHGEAQYF. The CDR3 region has the DNA TGTGCCAGCAGCTTACATGGAGAGGCCCAGTACTTC. The V gene is TRBV11-2, the J gene TRBJ2-5; no definite D call. The V gene's germline CDR1 is SGHAT and CDR2 FQNNGV. The CDR3 runs to 12 residues.